These T cell receptor beta chains were read from a single sample in a study of shared clonotypes between healthy human individuals. The repertoire was sequenced with immunoSEQ multiplex PCR; TCRdb's copy has only in-frame clones and lacks some. Among approximately 1.5 million clones, around 98% were seen once, and the ten largest hold approximately 0.44%. The sequenced sample consisted of naive CD4+ T cells sorted from blood. These TCRs come from a man younger than 45 in good health. Both conserved end residues are part of each CDR3. The D gene is left open where the match is weak. Only some rows state a clone size, as once, few, many or a class for expanded clones.

D: NA; size: once; J: TRBJ1-3; V: TRBV28; CDR3: CASSGGGSSSGNTIYF; DNA: TGTGCCAGCAGTGGGGGGGGGTCCAGCTCTGGAAACACCATATATTTT
D: NA; size: NA; J: TRBJ2-1; V: TRBV5-4; CDR3: CASSLGGSGGEQFF; DNA: TGTGCCAGCAGCTTGGGGGGGTCTGGTGGTGAGCAGTTCTTC
D: NA; size: NA; J: TRBJ1-1; V: TRBV5-1; CDR3: CASSGTGRFRNTEAFF; DNA: TGCGCCAGCAGCGGCACGGGACGTTTTCGTAACACTGAAGCTTTCTTT
D: NA; size: NA; J: TRBJ2-7; V: TRBV5-1; CDR3: CASSGREPSYEQYF; DNA: TGCGCCAGCAGTGGGCGGGAACCCTCCTACGAGCAGTACTTC
D: NA; size: NA; J: TRBJ1-2; V: TRBV19; CDR3: CASSTRPLLTYGYTF; DNA: TGTGCCAGTAGTACTAGACCGCTTCTGACCTATGGCTACACCTTC
D: NA; size: NA; J: TRBJ1-2; V: TRBV28; CDR3: CASSFGQGIGYTF; DNA: TGTGCCAGCAGTTTCGGGCAGGGGATAGGCTACACCTTC
D: TRBD1; size: NA; J: TRBJ2-5; V: TRBV28; CDR3: CASRPPGQGGETQYF; DNA: TGTGCCAGCAGACCCCCGGGACAGGGAGGAGAGACCCAGTACTTC
D: NA; size: once; J: TRBJ2-6; V: TRBV9; CDR3: CASSPAQGSGANVLTF; DNA: TGTGCCAGCAGCCCAGCACAGGGCTCTGGGGCCAACGTCCTGACTTTC
D: NA; size: NA; J: TRBJ1-4; V: TRBV4-1; CDR3: CASSLGQATNEKLFF; DNA: TGCGCCAGCAGCTTAGGACAAGCAACTAATGAAAAACTGTTTTTT
D: NA; size: NA; J: TRBJ2-1; V: TRBV5-3; CDR3: CARRRSEFF; DNA: TGTGCCAGAAGACGAAGTGAGTTCTTC
D: TRBD2; size: NA; J: TRBJ2-5; V: TRBV28; CDR3: CASSSVGGPQETQYF; DNA: TGTGCCAGCAGTTCCGTGGGAGGGCCTCAAGAGACCCAGTACTTC
D: NA; size: NA; J: TRBJ2-2; V: TRBV28; CDR3: CASSYLEAGTGELFF; DNA: TGTGCCAGCAGTTACCTCGAAGCAGGCACCGGGGAGCTGTTTTTT
D: NA; size: once; J: TRBJ2-5; V: TRBV15; CDR3: CATSRRTYQETQYF; DNA: TGTGCCACCAGCAGGAGGACGTATCAAGAGACCCAGTACTTC
D: NA; size: NA; J: TRBJ2-7; V: TRBV18; CDR3: CASSDLQPLDEQYF; DNA: TGTGCCAGCTCAGACCTACAGCCCCTGGACGAGCAGTACTTC
D: TRBD1; size: NA; J: TRBJ1-2; V: TRBV5-6; CDR3: CASSGRQGPNYGYTF; DNA: TGTGCCAGCAGCGGACGACAGGGACCTAACTATGGCTACACCTTC
D: NA; size: once; J: TRBJ1-1; V: TRBV4-1; CDR3: CASSQVIGIGTEAFF; DNA: TGCGCCAGCAGCCAAGTCATCGGGATTGGGACTGAAGCTTTCTTT
D: TRBD2; size: NA; J: TRBJ2-7; V: TRBV18; CDR3: CACAGQRGSYEQYF; DNA: TGTGCCTGTGCGGGCCAGCGGGGCTCCTACGAGCAGTACTTC
D: NA; size: NA; J: TRBJ2-7; V: TRBV29-1; CDR3: CSVEAQGTYEQYF; DNA: TGCAGCGTTGAAGCGCAGGGGACGTACGAGCAGTACTTC
D: NA; size: NA; J: TRBJ1-1; V: TRBV7-6; CDR3: CASSINMNTEAFF; DNA: TGTGCCAGCAGCATCAACATGAACACTGAAGCTTTCTTT
D: TRBD1; size: NA; J: TRBJ2-2; V: TRBV11-3; CDR3: CASSFAVGTGDTGELFF; DNA: TGTGCCAGCAGCTTTGCTGTCGGGACAGGGGACACCGGGGAGCTGTTTTTT